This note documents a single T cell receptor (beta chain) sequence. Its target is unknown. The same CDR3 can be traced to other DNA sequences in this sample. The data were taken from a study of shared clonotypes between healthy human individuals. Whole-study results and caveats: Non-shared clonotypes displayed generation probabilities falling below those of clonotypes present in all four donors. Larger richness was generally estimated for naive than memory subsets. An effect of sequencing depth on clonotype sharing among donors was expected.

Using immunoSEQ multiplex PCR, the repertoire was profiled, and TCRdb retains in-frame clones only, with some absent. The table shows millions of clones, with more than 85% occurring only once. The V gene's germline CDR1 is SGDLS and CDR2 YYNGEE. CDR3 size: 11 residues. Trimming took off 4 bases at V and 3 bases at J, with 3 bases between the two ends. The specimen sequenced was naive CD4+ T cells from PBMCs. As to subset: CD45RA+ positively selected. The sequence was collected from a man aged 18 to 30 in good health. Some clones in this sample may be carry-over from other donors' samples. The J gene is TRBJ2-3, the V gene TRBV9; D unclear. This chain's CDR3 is CASSTTDTQYF. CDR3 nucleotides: TGTGCCAGCAGCACGACAGATACGCAGTATTTT.